These T cell receptor beta chains were read from a single sample in a study of immune evolution from preneoplasia to lung adenocarcinoma. Using immunoSEQ multiplex PCR, the repertoire was profiled, and TCRdb retains in-frame clones only, with some absent. The sample contains roughly 5,700 clones, around 80% of which appear only once. The sequenced sample was FFPE minimally invasive lung adenocarcinoma tissue. Source of these receptors: a person between 55 and 80 years old with lung adenocarcinoma. Both conserved end residues are part of each CDR3. The D gene is left open where the match is weak. Clone size, where shown, is once, few, many, or a class for clones that have expanded.

J: TRBJ2-5
V: TRBV11-2
D: NA
size: NA
DNA: TGTGCCAGCAGCCCCACGGGGGACGCAGAGACCCAGTACTTC
CDR3: CASSPTGDAETQYF

J: TRBJ1-3
V: TRBV9
D: TRBD1
size: NA
DNA: TGTGCCAGCAGCCCCCGGACAGGGGAAGGTGGAAACACCATATATTTT
CDR3: CASSPRTGEGGNTIYF

J: TRBJ2-2
V: TRBV30
D: NA
size: NA
DNA: TGTGCCTGGAGTGACCACGGGACCACCGGGGAGCTGTTTTTT
CDR3: CAWSDHGTTGELFF

J: TRBJ2-7
V: TRBV2
D: TRBD1
size: NA
DNA: TGTGCCAGCAGTAAGGGACAGCTTGGGTACGAGCAGTACTTC
CDR3: CASSKGQLGYEQYF

J: TRBJ2-1
V: TRBV30
D: TRBD2
size: once
DNA: TGTGCCTGGACCAGCGGGAGGGGGTCTTACAATGAGCAGTTCTTC
CDR3: CAWTSGRGSYNEQFF

J: TRBJ2-5
V: TRBV11-2
D: TRBD2
size: NA
DNA: TGTGCCAGCAGCTTAGACTCCGGGACTAGCGGTTTGGCCCAGTACTTC
CDR3: CASSLDSGTSGLAQYF

J: TRBJ2-1
V: TRBV7-9
D: NA
size: NA
DNA: TGTGCCATTAGGAGGGGTGATGAGCAGTTCTTC
CDR3: CAIRRGDEQFF

J: TRBJ1-1
V: TRBV5-4
D: TRBD1
size: NA
DNA: TGTGCCAGCAGCTTTGGAGGGACAGGGGGGTTATGGACTGAAGCTTTCTTT
CDR3: CASSFGGTGGLWTEAFF

J: TRBJ1-5
V: TRBV7-2
D: NA
size: once
DNA: TGTGCCAGCAGCCCGAGGACATATCAGCCCCAGCATTTT
CDR3: CASSPRTYQPQHF

J: TRBJ2-7
V: TRBV21-1
D: NA
size: NA
DNA: TGTGCCAGCACCCCGCCTAGCGGGACCATTTACGAGCAGTACTTC
CDR3: CASTPPSGTIYEQYF

J: TRBJ2-6
V: TRBV5-8
D: NA
size: NA
DNA: TGTGCCAGCAGCTTGCTGGCCCCTGGGGCCAACGTCCTGACTTTC
CDR3: CASSLLAPGANVLTF

J: TRBJ2-3
V: TRBV29-1
D: TRBD2
size: NA
DNA: TGCAGCGCCATAAGTTTTAGCCTAGCGGGAGATACGCAGTATTTT
CDR3: CSAISFSLAGDTQYF

J: TRBJ1-2
V: TRBV5-8
D: TRBD1
size: NA
DNA: TGTGCCAGCAGCTTGGTCAACAGGGGGAACTATGGCTACACCTTC
CDR3: CASSLVNRGNYGYTF

J: TRBJ1-2
V: TRBV16
D: NA
size: NA
DNA: TGTGCCAGCAGCCAATCACGAGCCGGCTACACCTTC
CDR3: CASSQSRAGYTF

J: TRBJ1-2
V: TRBV15
D: NA
size: NA
DNA: TGTGCCACCAGCAGAGATCACCAGAGAGACGCCTATGGCTACACCTTC
CDR3: CATSRDHQRDAYGYTF

J: TRBJ2-6
V: TRBV7-6
D: NA
size: NA
DNA: TGTGCCAGCAGCTCTCAGGGGGGCGGGGCCAACGTCCTGACTTTC
CDR3: CASSSQGGGANVLTF

J: TRBJ2-5
V: TRBV5-6
D: NA
size: few
DNA: TGTGCCAGCAGCTTGGGAGGGGCCACCCAGTACTTC
CDR3: CASSLGGATQYF

J: TRBJ1-1
V: TRBV5-4
D: NA
size: NA
DNA: TGTGCCAGCAGCGGCGGGAGGGAGAACACTGAAGCTTTCTTT
CDR3: CASSGGRENTEAFF

J: TRBJ2-3
V: TRBV29-1
D: TRBD1
size: NA
DNA: TGCAGCGTCGGACAGGGGGGAGATACGCAGTATTTT
CDR3: CSVGQGGDTQYF

J: TRBJ2-2
V: TRBV12-1
D: NA
size: once
DNA: TGTGCCAGCAGCCTCCCCCCCCGCACAGGGGCCGGGGAGCTGTTTTTT
CDR3: CASSLPPRTGAGELFF

J: TRBJ2-5
V: TRBV29-1
D: NA
size: once
DNA: TGCAGCGTTGAAGATCCGCAGCTCCTGGAGACCCAGTACTTC
CDR3: CSVEDPQLLETQYF

J: TRBJ1-1
V: TRBV2
D: NA
size: NA
DNA: TGTGCCAGCAGTGAACAGGGGAGCACTGAAGCTTTCTTT
CDR3: CASSEQGSTEAFF

J: TRBJ1-1
V: TRBV28
D: NA
size: NA
DNA: TGTGCCAGCAGTGTAGGACCGAGATTGAACACTGAAGCTTTCTTT
CDR3: CASSVGPRLNTEAFF

J: TRBJ2-2
V: TRBV6-6
D: TRBD1
size: NA
DNA: TGTGCCAGCTCTGGACAGGGGTTTTGGGGGGAGCTGTTTTTT
CDR3: CASSGQGFWGELFF

J: TRBJ1-1
V: TRBV9
D: TRBD1
size: NA
DNA: TGTGCCAGCAGCGTTCAGGGGGCCGGAACTGAAGCTTTCTTT
CDR3: CASSVQGAGTEAFF